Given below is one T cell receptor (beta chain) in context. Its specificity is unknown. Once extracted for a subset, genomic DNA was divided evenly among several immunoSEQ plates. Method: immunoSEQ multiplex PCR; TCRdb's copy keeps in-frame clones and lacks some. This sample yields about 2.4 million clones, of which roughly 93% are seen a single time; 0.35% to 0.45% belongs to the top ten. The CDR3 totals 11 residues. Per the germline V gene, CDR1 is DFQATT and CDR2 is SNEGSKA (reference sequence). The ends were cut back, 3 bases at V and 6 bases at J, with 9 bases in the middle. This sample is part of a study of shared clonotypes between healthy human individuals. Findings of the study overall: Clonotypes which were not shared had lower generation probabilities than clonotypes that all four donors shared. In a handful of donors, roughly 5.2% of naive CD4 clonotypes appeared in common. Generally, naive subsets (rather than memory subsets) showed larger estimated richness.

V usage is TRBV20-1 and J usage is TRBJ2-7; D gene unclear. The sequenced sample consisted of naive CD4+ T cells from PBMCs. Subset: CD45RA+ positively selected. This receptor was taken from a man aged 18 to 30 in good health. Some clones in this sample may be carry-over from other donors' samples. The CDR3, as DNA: TGCAGTGCTAGTCCGGGTCGCGAGCAGTACTTC. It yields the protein CSASPGREQYF.